This T cell receptor (beta chain) was observed in a study of T cells after yellow fever vaccination. The study, taken as a whole, reports: The secondary response peaked faster, at day 5 versus 15, but was weaker. In post-booster samples, most primary-vaccination clones reappeared (approximately 96% CD4, approximately 91% CD8).

The germline CDR1 and CDR2 sequences are LNHDA and SQIVND (reference sequence). With 4 bases removed from V and 8 bases from J, the gap between germline ends came to 17 bases. The CDR3 is 14 residues long. Details on this clonotype: What it recognizes is unknown.

Generation of TCR cDNA used 5'RACE template switching (which added a universal primer site and UMIs). Each CDR3 protein is one row after TCRdb ran MiXCR on the 5' RACE reads. This table holds over 120,000 distinct CDR3 sequences, about 7% found once. V is TRBV19 and J is TRBJ1-2, with D unresolved. Material: CD4+ T cells sorted from PBMCs, obtained 10 days after the yellow fever booster vaccination. The clonotype comes from a man aged 30 to 39 who received the YFV17D yellow fever vaccine. This CDR3 reads CASSTLDPVGGYTF. The CDR3 DNA reads TGTGCCAGTAGTACTCTCGACCCAGTAGGAGGCTACACCTTC.